This TCR beta chain was sequenced during a study of cytomegalovirus exposure and HLA in healthy donors. The V and J ends lost 4 bases and 7 bases respectively, with 15 bases between them. The V gene's germline CDR1 is SGHNT and CDR2 YYREEE (reference sequence). The CDR3 is 14 residues long. PCR primers comprised 60 Vbeta and 13 Jbeta primers. Using immunoSEQ multiplex PCR, the repertoire was profiled, and TCRdb retains in-frame clones only, with some absent. The sample includes roughly 180,000 clones, about four fifths seen only once; the top ten take roughly 1.5%. Sequencing was carried out using PBMCs. V and J are TRBV5-4 and TRBJ1-3; maybe TRBD1 (6 bases). The source of this sequence is a male donor in good health and CMV-seronegative. CDR3 sequence (DNA): TGTGCCAGCAGCCAGGGGCCTTACGGGAACACCATATATTTT. Amino acid sequence: CASSQGPYGNTIYF.